This T cell receptor (beta chain) is from a study of blood T cell repertoires in COVID-19. In the study overall: The study drew acute and convalescent COVID-19 samples from the United States, Italy and Spain. Sample material is recorded as cDNA or gDNA derived from T cells, B-cell-depleted T cells, or PBMCs.

In the study's own analysis: Using reference gene primer amplification, nucleated cell counts were estimated. Assay: immunoSEQ multiplex PCR; the TCRdb copy retains only in-frame clones and omits some. V and J calls plus clone size are reproduced from that table; the DNA served to infer D and trimming. The sample lists about 250,000 clones; around 86% were seen once. The source material was peripheral blood. The TCR was taken from a woman aged 25 to 39 with active or convalescent COVID-19.

The CDR3 reads CASSLVLMETQYF. The DNA of the CDR3 is TGTGCCAGCAGCTTAGTGTTAATGGAGACCCAGTACTTC. The genes are TRBV7-8 and TRBJ2-5; D gene unclear. Germline V lookup: CDR1 SGHVS, CDR2 FQNEAQ. There are 13 residues in the CDR3. V was shortened by 1 base and J by 5 bases, with 8 bases between the two germline ends.